This entry lists 12 T cell receptor beta chains sequenced from one sample in a study of cytomegalovirus exposure and HLA in healthy donors (TCRdb year 2017). The library was obtained by the immunoSEQ multiplex PCR assay. A mixture of 60 forward primers for TCR Vbeta segments and 13 reverse primers for TCR Jbeta segments was used in the multiplex PCR. The clones in this table, taken by TCRdb from immuneACCESS, are in-frame only. Not every clone is retained; where verified, under half of the shortfall comes from an unresolved V gene, and the cause of the rest is unknown. The sample data list roughly 150,000 clones, and about 70% of these were observed just once. The ten largest clones capture about 3.4% of the sample. Sequencing was performed on PBMCs. Every receptor here comes from a male donor in good health and CMV-seronegative.

This sequence joins TRBV28 and TRBJ1-1; no reliable D call. Trimming took off 5 bases at V and 6 bases at J, with 10 bases between the two ends. There are 12 residues in the CDR3. CDR1 is MDHEN and CDR2 is SYDVKM in the germline V gene. CDR3 DNA: TGTGCCAGCAGTCTCAGCGGGGCTGAAGCTTTCTTT. Its protein product is CASSLSGAEAFF. Full variable domain (remainder filled in from reference TRBV28 and TRBJ1-1): DVKVTQSSRYLVKRTGEKVFLECVQDMDHENMFWYRQDPGLGLRLIYFSYDVKMKEKGDIPEGYSVSREKKERFSLILESASTNQTSMYLCASSLSGAEAFFGQGTRLTVV.

The chain joins TRBV29-1 to TRBJ1-1, with a weak D call TRBD1 (6 bases). Germline CDR1 is SQVTM and CDR2 is ANQGSEA. Trimming removed 7 bases at V and 0 bases at J, with 15 bases between. This CDR3 has 14 residues. The CDR3 here is CSARRQALNTEAFF. The CDR3 nucleotides are TGCAGCGCCAGGAGACAGGCCCTGAACACTGAAGCTTTCTTT.

CDR3: CASSGPLAGGGETQYF. The CDR3 DNA follows: TGTGCCAGCAGCGGACCCCTAGCGGGAGGGGGAGAGACCCAGTACTTC. The chain has TRBV9 and TRBJ2-5, with TRBD2 matching 12 bases. This CDR3 spans 16 amino acids. Germline CDR1 SGDLS, CDR2 YYNGEE. J was trimmed by 4 bases and V by 3 bases; bases with no gene match: 7. The variable domain in full, completed from reference TRBV9 and TRBJ2-5, reads DSGVTQTPKHLITATGQRVTLRCSPRSGDLSVYWYQQSLDQGLQFLIQYYNGEERAKGNILERFSAQQFPDLHSELNLSSLELGDSALYFCASSGPLAGGGETQYFGPGTRLLVL.

This clone was picked up one time. The rearrangement joins TRBV2 to TRBJ2-5; TRBD1 matches 8 bases. With V trimmed by 8 bases and J by 7 bases, 12 bases remained unmatched. Germline CDR1 and CDR2: SNHLY and FYNNEI. There are 14 residues in the CDR3. In nucleotides, the CDR3 is TGTGCCAGCGGGAAGGGACAGGAGGTCAGGACCCAGTACTTC. Its translation is CASGKGQEVRTQYF.

V usage is TRBV4-3 and J usage is TRBJ2-7; 9 nucleotides align to TRBD1. V lost 4 bases, J lost 3 bases, and 4 bases stayed unmatched. The CDR3 has 14 amino acids. Germline V lookup: CDR1 LGHNA, CDR2 YSLEER. CDR3: CASSPGTGYYEQYF. The CDR3 DNA reads as TGCGCCAGCAGCCCGGGGACAGGGTACTACGAGCAGTACTTC.

The V call is TRBV18, the J call TRBJ2-1, with 8 nucleotides matching TRBD1. V shed 4 bases, J shed 1 base, and the junction held 6 bases outside the gene matches. The germline V gene encodes CDR1 KGHSH and CDR2 LQKENI. The CDR3 is made up of 16 amino acids. This CDR3 is CASSHPTGGSYNEQFF. The CDR3 DNA follows: TGTGCCAGCTCACACCCTACAGGGGGATCCTACAATGAGCAGTTCTTC.

V and J are TRBV28 and TRBJ1-3; perhaps TRBD1 as D (5 bases). The germline V gene encodes CDR1 MDHEN and CDR2 SYDVKM. This CDR3 has 13 residues. V was trimmed by 7 bases and J by 12 bases, leaving 19 bases between them. The CDR3 DNA is TGTGCCAGCAAAATGGGCTGGGGGGATTACATATATTTT. It yields the protein CASKMGWGDYIYF.

The chain combines TRBV27 with TRBJ2-7, with D tentatively TRBD2 (5 bases). The V end lost 8 bases, the J end lost 5 bases, and 13 bases lay between the germline ends. CDR3 length equals 12 residues. Germline CDR1 and CDR2: MNHEY and SMNVEV (reference sequence). The CDR3 DNA sequence: TGTGCCAGCGGATTACTAGGGAACGAGCAGTACTTC. It yields the protein CASGLLGNEQYF.

This clone was detected only a few times. The J gene is TRBJ2-1, the V gene TRBV5-4, with 9 bases fitting TRBD2. CDR3 size: 15 residues. The junction had 10 bases not matched to a gene; V was cut back by 5 bases and J by 7 bases. Per the germline V gene, CDR1 is SGHNT and CDR2 is YYREEE (reference sequence). CDR3 residues: CASRLSTSGLNEQFF. In DNA form, the CDR3 reads TGTGCCAGCAGACTTTCCACTAGCGGGTTGAATGAGCAGTTCTTC.

The chain links TRBV7-9 to TRBJ2-7; D gene ambiguous. CDR1 and CDR2 from the germline V gene are SEHNR and FQNEAQ (reference sequence). CDR3 length: 13 amino acids. The V end was cut by 6 bases, the J end by 3 bases, with 12 bases between. The CDR3 region is CASRHETSYEQYF. CDR3 bases: TGTGCCAGCAGACACGAAACCAGCTACGAGCAGTACTTC.

The chain links TRBV6-1 to TRBJ1-2; TRBD1 matches at 12 bases. This CDR3 comprises 15 residues. Germline V CDR1 and CDR2: MNHNS, SASEGT. The V gene end was trimmed by 4 bases and the J gene end by 6 bases; junction bases not matched to a gene: 6. This CDR3 reads CASSARDRGQNGYTF. In nucleotides, the CDR3 is TGTGCCAGCAGTGCCCGGGACAGGGGGCAGAATGGCTACACCTTC.

This clone was detected a few times. The V call is TRBV4-1, the J call TRBJ2-5, with D possibly matching TRBD2 (6 bases). The CDR3 is 16 amino acids. V lost 0 bases, J lost 1 base, and 12 bases lay in between. Looked up from germline, CDR1 is MGHRA and CDR2 is YSYEKL. The CDR3 DNA is TGCGCCAGCAGCCAAGATTTCTCTAGCGTCCAAGAGACCCAGTACTTC. Its translation is CASSQDFSSVQETQYF.